Shown below are 3 T cell receptor beta chains from a single sample sequenced in a study of early T cells in non-severe SARS-CoV-2 infection. TCRdb independently ran MiXCR on the 5' RACE reads; one entry per CDR3 protein. In the table there are about 70,000 distinct CDR3 sequences, approximately 5% of which are singletons. This sample comprised whole blood, obtained at baseline. The origin of the receptors is an adult who was a healthcare worker with PCR-confirmed SARS-CoV-2 infection or an uninfected control (not recorded which).

This clonotype appeared many times. The V gene is TRBV10-1, the J gene TRBJ1-2; the match to TRBD1 covers 7 bases. With V trimmed by 6 bases and J by 4 bases, 5 bases remained unmatched. The CDR3 extends over 13 amino acids. The germline V gene encodes CDR1 WNHNN and CDR2 SYGVQD (reference sequence). The CDR3, as DNA: TGCGCCAGCAGCGGACAGGCGGGCTATGGCTACACCTTC. Translating gives CASSGQAGYGYTF.

This clonotype was seen more than once but under ten times. V gene TRBV20-1 combines with J gene TRBJ2-3; D is tentatively TRBD1 or TRBD2 (5 bases each). Trimming pared 2 bases from V and 6 bases from J, leaving 18 bases between. Germline CDR1 DFQATT, CDR2 SNEGSKA (reference sequence). The CDR3 contains 15 residues. The CDR3 loop is CSARSPGPTGDTQYF. The CDR3 DNA sequence: TGCAGTGCTAGATCTCCGGGACCCACTGGCGATACGCAGTATTTT.

This clonotype has a count of ten or more. The chain couples TRBV21-1 to TRBJ2-2. TRBV21-1 is described as a pseudogene. This CDR3 region has 14 residues. Written as DNA, the CDR3 is TGTGCCAGCAGCCCTGGCCGGAACACCGGGGAGCTGTTTTTT. As protein: CASSPGRNTGELFF.